The rows below give T cell receptor beta chains drawn from one sample of a study of shared clonotypes between healthy human individuals. TCRdb's table, derived via immunoSEQ multiplex PCR, lists solely in-frame clones and lacks some. The repertoire has 400,000 to 600,000 clones, about 85% of them found once; the top ten carry around 14%. The sequencing sample was made of PBMCs. These receptor sequences come from a woman aged 40 to 50 in good health. Some clones in this sample may be carry-over from other donors' samples. Both conserved end residues are part of each CDR3. D genes are given only for firm matches. Some rows have no size entry. The others give once, few or many, or a class for an expanded clone.

cdr3_aa,cdr3_nt,j_call,clone_size,v_call,d_call
CASRWDYRNNEQFF,TGTGCCAGCAGGTGGGACTACCGTAACAATGAGCAGTTCTTC,TRBJ2-1,many,TRBV27,TRBD2
CASSPTSGNQETQYF,TGTGCCAGCTCACCGACTAGCGGGAACCAAGAGACCCAGTACTTC,TRBJ2-5,NA,TRBV18,TRBD2
CASSLEGLRPYNEQFF,TGTGCCAGCAGTTTAGAGGGTCTAAGGCCCTACAATGAGCAGTTCTTC,TRBJ2-1,NA,TRBV28,NA
CASSLGVGSYNEQFF,TGCGCCAGCAGCTTGGGGGTAGGCTCCTACAATGAGCAGTTCTTC,TRBJ2-1,NA,TRBV5-1,NA
CASSPSDRGREQYF,TGTGCCAGCTCACCCTCTGACAGGGGGCGGGAGCAGTACTTC,TRBJ2-7,NA,TRBV18,TRBD1
CSVREPFQETQYF,TGCAGCGTCCGGGAGCCGTTCCAAGAGACCCAGTACTTC,TRBJ2-5,NA,TRBV29-1,NA
CASKEAAGANVLTF,TGTGCCAGCAAGGAGGCAGCCGGGGCCAACGTCCTGACTTTC,TRBJ2-6,few,TRBV2,NA
CASSLGAGETEAFF,TGTGCCAGTAGTTTGGGGGCAGGGGAGACTGAAGCTTTCTTT,TRBJ1-1,once,TRBV19,NA
CASSPGTESYEQYF,TGTGCCAGCAGTCCCGGGACAGAGTCCTACGAGCAGTACTTC,TRBJ2-7,few,TRBV6-4,TRBD1
CASRPQGLAGGVPSYEQYF,TGTGCCAGCAGACCACAGGGACTAGCGGGAGGTGTTCCCAGCTACGAGCAGTACTTC,TRBJ2-7,NA,TRBV6-9,TRBD2
CASSLGGSGYEQYF,TGTGCCAGCAGCTTGGGCGGGAGTGGCTACGAGCAGTACTTC,TRBJ2-7,NA,TRBV7-3,TRBD2
CASSLRFLGAGENYGYTF,TGTGCCAGCAGTTTAAGGTTTCTGGGTGCAGGGGAGAACTATGGCTACACCTTC,TRBJ1-2,NA,TRBV27,NA
CASSYGTNYERYF,TGTGCCAGCAGCTACGGGACGAACTACGAGCGGTACTTC,TRBJ2-7,NA,TRBV7-9,NA
CASREGLAGDTDTQYF,TGCGCCAGCAGGGAGGGACTAGCGGGCGACACAGATACGCAGTATTTT,TRBJ2-3,NA,TRBV10-2,TRBD2
CASSPQGDQETQYF,TGTGCCAGCTCACCTCAGGGGGACCAAGAGACCCAGTACTTC,TRBJ2-5,NA,TRBV18,TRBD1
CASSPSPDGYNEQFF,TGTGCCAGCAGCCCATCGCCTGACGGGTACAATGAGCAGTTCTTC,TRBJ2-1,NA,TRBV6-5,NA
CASSLDRDYTIYF,TGTGCCAGCAGTTTGGACAGGGATTACACCATATATTTT,TRBJ1-3,NA,TRBV6-6,TRBD1
CASSFDRNSYEQYF,TGTGCCAGCAGCTTCGACAGGAACTCCTACGAGCAGTACTTC,TRBJ2-7,NA,TRBV7-2,NA
CSVEKREREQYF,TGCAGCGTTGAAAAGCGGGAGAGGGAGCAGTACTTC,TRBJ2-7,NA,TRBV29-1,TRBD2
CASSLVAGSVYNEQFF,TGCGCCAGCAGCTTGGTGGCGGGATCGGTTTACAATGAGCAGTTCTTC,TRBJ2-1,once,TRBV5-1,NA
CASSAGRLADNEQFF,TGCGCCAGCAGCGCGGGACGGCTAGCGGACAATGAGCAGTTCTTC,TRBJ2-1,few,TRBV5-1,TRBD2
CASSLASGQGNIQYF,TGTGCCAGCAGCTTAGCTAGCGGACAGGGTAACATTCAGTACTTC,TRBJ2-4,NA,TRBV11-2,NA
CASTPRVAGYQETQYF,TGTGCCAGCACCCCGCGGGTAGCGGGCTACCAAGAGACCCAGTACTTC,TRBJ2-5,NA,TRBV6-6,TRBD2
CARPRGGGGYTF,TGTGCCCGTCCGCGGGGGGGCGGTGGCTACACCTTC,TRBJ1-2,NA,TRBV21-1,NA
CASSWGQGSTYGYTF,TGTGCCAGCAGCTGGGGACAGGGGTCGACATATGGCTACACCTTC,TRBJ1-2,NA,TRBV5-4,TRBD1
CASSLFVGAGGGNEQFF,TGTGCCAGCAGTTTATTTGTGGGAGCGGGAGGGGGCAATGAGCAGTTCTTC,TRBJ2-1,NA,TRBV28,TRBD2
CASSPRLGRGANVLTF,TGTGCCAGCAGCCCCCGCCTAGGGCGCGGGGCCAACGTCCTGACTTTC,TRBJ2-6,few,TRBV7-2,NA
CASSLRPTGTGRYNEQFF,TGTGCCAGCAGCTTAAGACCCACGGGGACAGGGAGGTACAATGAGCAGTTCTTC,TRBJ2-1,NA,TRBV7-3,TRBD1
CASSRVGYSASTGSEQYF,TGTGCCAGCAGCCGCGTCGGGTATTCGGCTAGCACTGGGTCAGAGCAGTACTTC,TRBJ2-7,NA,TRBV27,NA
CASSLNGGNSYEQYF,TGTGCCAGCAGCTTAAATGGGGGCAACAGCTACGAGCAGTACTTC,TRBJ2-7,NA,TRBV7-3,NA
CASSLAAGGSGYTF,TGTGCCAGCAGCTTAGCTGCAGGGGGCTCTGGCTACACCTTC,TRBJ1-2,many,TRBV7-2,TRBD1
CAWSSGLGRTSGRNEQFF,TGTGCCTGGAGTTCGGGACTCGGGAGGACTAGCGGGAGGAATGAGCAGTTCTTC,TRBJ2-1,NA,TRBV30,TRBD2